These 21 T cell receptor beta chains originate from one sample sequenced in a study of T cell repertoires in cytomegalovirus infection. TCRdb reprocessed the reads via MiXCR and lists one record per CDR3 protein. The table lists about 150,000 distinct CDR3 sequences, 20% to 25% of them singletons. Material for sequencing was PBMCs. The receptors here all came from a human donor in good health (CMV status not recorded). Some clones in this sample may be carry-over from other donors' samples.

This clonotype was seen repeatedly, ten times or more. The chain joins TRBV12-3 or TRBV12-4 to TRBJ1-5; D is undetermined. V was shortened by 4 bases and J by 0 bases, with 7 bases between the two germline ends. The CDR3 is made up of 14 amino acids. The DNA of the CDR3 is TGTGCCAGCAGTTACGGGAATAGCAATCAGCCCCAGCATTTT. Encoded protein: CASSYGNSNQPQHF.

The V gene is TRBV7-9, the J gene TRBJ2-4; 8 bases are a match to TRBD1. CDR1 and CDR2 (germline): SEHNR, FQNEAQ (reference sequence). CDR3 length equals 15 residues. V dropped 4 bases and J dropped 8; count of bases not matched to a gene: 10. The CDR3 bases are TGTGCCAGCAGCTCCTTTACAGGGGGTGAAGACATTCAGTACTTC. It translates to CASSSFTGGEDIQYF.

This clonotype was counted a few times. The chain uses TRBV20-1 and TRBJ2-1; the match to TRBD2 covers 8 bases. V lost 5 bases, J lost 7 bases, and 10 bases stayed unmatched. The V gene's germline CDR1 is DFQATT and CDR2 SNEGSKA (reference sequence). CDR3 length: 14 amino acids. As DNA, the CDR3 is TGCAGTGCTGGCCCCCCGGGGGGGGGAAATGAGCAGTTCTTC. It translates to CSAGPPGGGNEQFF.

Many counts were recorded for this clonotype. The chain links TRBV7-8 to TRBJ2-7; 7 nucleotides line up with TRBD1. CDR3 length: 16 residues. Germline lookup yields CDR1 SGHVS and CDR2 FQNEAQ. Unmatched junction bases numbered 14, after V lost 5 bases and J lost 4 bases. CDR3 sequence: CASSPYRQGPGYEQYF. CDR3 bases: TGTGCCAGCAGCCCTTACCGACAGGGCCCAGGGTACGAGCAGTACTTC.

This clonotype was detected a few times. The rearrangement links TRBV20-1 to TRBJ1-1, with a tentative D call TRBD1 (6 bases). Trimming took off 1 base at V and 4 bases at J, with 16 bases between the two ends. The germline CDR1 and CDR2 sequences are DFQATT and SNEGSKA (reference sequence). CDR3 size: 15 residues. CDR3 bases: TGCAGTGCTAGAGTCCCGGGACACCCGGGCACTGAAGCTTTCTTT. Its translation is CSARVPGHPGTEAFF.

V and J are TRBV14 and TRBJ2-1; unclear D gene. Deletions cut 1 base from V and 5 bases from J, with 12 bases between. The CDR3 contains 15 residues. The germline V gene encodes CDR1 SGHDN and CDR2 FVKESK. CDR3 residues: CASSQGRTAHNEQFF. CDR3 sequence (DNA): TGTGCCAGCAGCCAAGGAAGGACGGCCCACAATGAGCAGTTCTTC.

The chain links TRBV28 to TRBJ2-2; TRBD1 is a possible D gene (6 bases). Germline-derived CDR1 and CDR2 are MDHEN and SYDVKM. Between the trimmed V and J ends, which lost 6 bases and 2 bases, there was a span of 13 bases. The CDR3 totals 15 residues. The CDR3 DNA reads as TGTGCCAGCAGCTTTAGCAGGGGTAACACCGGGGAGCTGTTTTTT. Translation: CASSFSRGNTGELFF.

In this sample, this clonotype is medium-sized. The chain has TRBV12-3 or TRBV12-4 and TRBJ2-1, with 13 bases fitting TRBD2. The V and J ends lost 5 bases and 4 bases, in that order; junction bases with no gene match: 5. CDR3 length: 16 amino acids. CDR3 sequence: CASSPRTSGGYNEQFF. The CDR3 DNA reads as TGTGCCAGCAGTCCCCGGACTAGCGGGGGATACAATGAGCAGTTCTTC.

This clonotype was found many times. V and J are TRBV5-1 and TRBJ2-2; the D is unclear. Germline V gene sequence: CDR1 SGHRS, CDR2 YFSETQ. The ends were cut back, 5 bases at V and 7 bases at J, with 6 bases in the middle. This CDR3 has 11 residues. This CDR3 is CASSTDGELFF. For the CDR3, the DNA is TGCGCCAGCAGTACTGACGGGGAGCTGTTTTTT.

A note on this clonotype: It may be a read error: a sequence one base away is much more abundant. The CDR3 reads CASSTDGTQHF. The CDR3 coding sequence is TGTGCCAGCAGCACGGACGGTACGCAGCATTTT. The chain employs TRBV7-3 and TRBJ2-3; D unclear. The J call is doubtful: the DNA matches TRBJ1-5 better. Germline V lookup: CDR1 SGHTA, CDR2 FQGTGA. The CDR3 spans 11 residues.

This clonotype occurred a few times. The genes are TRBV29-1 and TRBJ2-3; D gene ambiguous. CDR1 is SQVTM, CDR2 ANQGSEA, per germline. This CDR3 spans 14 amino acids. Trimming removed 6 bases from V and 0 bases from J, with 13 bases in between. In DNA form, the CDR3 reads TGCAGCGTGCGAACTGGAGCTAGCACAGATACGCAGTATTTT. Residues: CSVRTGASTDTQYF.

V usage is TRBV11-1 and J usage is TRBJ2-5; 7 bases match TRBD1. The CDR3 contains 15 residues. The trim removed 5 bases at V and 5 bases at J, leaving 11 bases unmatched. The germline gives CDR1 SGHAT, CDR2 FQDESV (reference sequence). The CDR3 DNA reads TGTGCCAGCAGCCCTTCGGACAGGCTTGGGGAGACCCAGTACTTC. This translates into CASSPSDRLGETQYF. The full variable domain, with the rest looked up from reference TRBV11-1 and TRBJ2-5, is EAEVAQSPRYKITEKSQAVAFWCDPISGHATLYWYRQILGQGPELLVQFQDESVVDDSQLPKDRFSAERLKGVDSTLKIQPAELGDSAMYLCASSPSDRLGETQYFGPGTRLLVL.

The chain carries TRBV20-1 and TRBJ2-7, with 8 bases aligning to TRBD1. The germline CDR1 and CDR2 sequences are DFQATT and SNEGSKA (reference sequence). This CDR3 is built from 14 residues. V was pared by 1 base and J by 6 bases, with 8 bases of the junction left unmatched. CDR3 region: CSARAHRGMVEQYF. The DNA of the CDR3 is TGCAGTGCTAGAGCCCACAGGGGGATGGTCGAGCAGTACTTC.

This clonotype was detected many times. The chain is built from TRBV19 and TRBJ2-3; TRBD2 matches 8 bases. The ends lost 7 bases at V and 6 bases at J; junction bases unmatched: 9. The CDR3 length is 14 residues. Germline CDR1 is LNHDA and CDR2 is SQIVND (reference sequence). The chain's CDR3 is CASTTGTRVDTQYF. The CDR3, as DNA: TGTGCCAGTACCACCGGGACTAGAGTTGATACGCAGTATTTT.

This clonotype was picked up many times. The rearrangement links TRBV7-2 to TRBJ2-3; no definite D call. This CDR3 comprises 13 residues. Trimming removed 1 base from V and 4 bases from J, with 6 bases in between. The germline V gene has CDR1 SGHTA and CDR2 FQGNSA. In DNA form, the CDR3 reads TGTGCCAGCAGCTTAGATTCGCCAGATACGCAGTATTTT. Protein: CASSLDSPDTQYF.

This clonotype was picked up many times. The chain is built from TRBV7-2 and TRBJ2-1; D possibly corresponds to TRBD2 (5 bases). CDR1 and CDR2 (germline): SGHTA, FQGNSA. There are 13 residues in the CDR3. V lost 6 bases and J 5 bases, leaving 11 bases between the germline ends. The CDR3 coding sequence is TGTGCCAGCAGTGTGGGAGCTAACAATGAGCAGTTCTTC. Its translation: CASSVGANNEQFF.

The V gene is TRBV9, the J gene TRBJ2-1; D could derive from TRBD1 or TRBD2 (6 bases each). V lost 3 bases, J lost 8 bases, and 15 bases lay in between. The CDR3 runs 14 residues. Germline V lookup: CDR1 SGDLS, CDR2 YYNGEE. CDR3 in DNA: TGTGCCAGCAGCGAGAGGGGGGCTGGGGATGAGCAGTTCTTC. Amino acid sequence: CASSERGAGDEQFF.

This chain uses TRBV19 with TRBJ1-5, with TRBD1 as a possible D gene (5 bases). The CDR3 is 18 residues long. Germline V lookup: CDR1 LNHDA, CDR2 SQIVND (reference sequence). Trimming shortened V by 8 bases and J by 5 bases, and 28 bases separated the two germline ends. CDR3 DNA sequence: TGTGCCAGTTACCTGGACATCCTCGGACGCGCACCTTATCAGCCCCAGCATTTT. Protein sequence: CASYLDILGRAPYQPQHF.

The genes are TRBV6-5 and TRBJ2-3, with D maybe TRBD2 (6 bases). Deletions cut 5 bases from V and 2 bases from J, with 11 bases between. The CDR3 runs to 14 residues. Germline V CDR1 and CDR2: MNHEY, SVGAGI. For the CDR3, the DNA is TGTGCCAGCAGTGGCCGGGACTTCACAGATACGCAGTATTTT. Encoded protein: CASSGRDFTDTQYF.

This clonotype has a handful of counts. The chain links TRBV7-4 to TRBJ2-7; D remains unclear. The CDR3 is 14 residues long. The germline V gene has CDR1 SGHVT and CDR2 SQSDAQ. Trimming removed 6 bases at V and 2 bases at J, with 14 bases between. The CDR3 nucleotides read TGTGCCAGCAGTTCCCCGGCAGTGACCTACGAGCAGTACTTC. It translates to CASSSPAVTYEQYF.

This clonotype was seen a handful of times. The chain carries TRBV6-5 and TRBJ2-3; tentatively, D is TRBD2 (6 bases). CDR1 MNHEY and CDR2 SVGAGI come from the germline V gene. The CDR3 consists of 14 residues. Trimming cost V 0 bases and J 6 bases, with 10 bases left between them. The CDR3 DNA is TGTGCCAGCAGTTACTCGCTAGGGAGGGATACGCAGTATTTT. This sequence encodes CASSYSLGRDTQYF.